Shown below are 5 T cell receptor beta chains from a single sample sequenced in a study of molecular identifiers for immune sequencing clone quantification. MiXCR, applied by TCRdb to the PCR reads, yields one record per CDR3 protein. The sample has around 86,000 distinct CDR3 sequences; roughly 19% are singletons. Input material: naive CD8+ T cells from blood, with Jurkat cell RNA spiked in. The subset here: FACS-sorted CD8+CD4-CCR7+CD45RA+ naive T cells. These TCRs come from a human donor in good health. Some libraries in this study had Jurkat cell RNA spiked in.

Many counts were recorded for this clonotype. The gene calls are TRBV28 and TRBJ2-1; 8 nucleotides align to TRBD2. This CDR3 is 15 amino acids long. The germline CDR1 and CDR2 sequences are MDHEN and SYDVKM. Trimming removed 5 bases from V and 3 bases from J; junction bases left unmatched: 6. CDR3 sequence reads: CASSPPSGSYNEQFF. As DNA, the CDR3 is TGTGCCAGCAGTCCCCCGAGCGGGAGCTACAATGAGCAGTTCTTC.

This clonotype was seen many times. The genes are TRBV20-1 and TRBJ2-7, with D possibly TRBD2 on 6 matching bases. This CDR3 is built from 13 residues. The germline V and J ends were trimmed by 3 bases and 0 bases, with 9 bases remaining between them. The germline V gene has CDR1 DFQATT and CDR2 SNEGSKA (reference sequence). CDR3: CSARPDYSYEQYF. The CDR3 nucleotides are TGCAGTGCTAGGCCGGACTACTCCTACGAGCAGTACTTC.

This clonotype was seen many times. The chain has TRBV7-9 and TRBJ2-4; possibly TRBD2 for D (6 bases). Germline lookup yields CDR1 SEHNR and CDR2 FQNEAQ (reference sequence). CDR3 size: 13 residues. V was trimmed by 4 bases and J by 8 bases, leaving 12 bases between them. CDR3 loop: CASSSTRGYIQYF. CDR3 DNA: TGTGCCAGCAGCTCAACACGGGGGTACATTCAGTACTTC.

On this clonotype itself: A read error is possible here, since a much larger clone lies one base away. The genes are TRBV5-3 and TRBJ1-1; D not resolved. TRBV5-3 is given ORF status, its function remaining uncertain. CDR3 length: 15 residues. The CDR3 loop reads CASSFGRPMNTEAFF. The CDR3, as DNA: TGTGCCAGCAGCTTTGGGCGGCCCATGAACACTGAAGCTTTCTTT.

Concerning this clonotype itself: A much larger clone is a single base away; this may be a read error. This chain uses TRBV7-2 with TRBJ2-1; TRBD2 aligns across 7 bases. The CDR3 loop spans 16 amino acids. The germline gives CDR1 SGHTA, CDR2 FQGNSA. The trim removed 2 bases at V and 5 bases at J, leaving 9 bases unmatched. CDR3 in DNA: TGTGCCAGCAGCTTAACTAGCGTATTACCCCACAATGAGCAGTTCTTC. Its translation is CASSLTSVLPHNEQFF.